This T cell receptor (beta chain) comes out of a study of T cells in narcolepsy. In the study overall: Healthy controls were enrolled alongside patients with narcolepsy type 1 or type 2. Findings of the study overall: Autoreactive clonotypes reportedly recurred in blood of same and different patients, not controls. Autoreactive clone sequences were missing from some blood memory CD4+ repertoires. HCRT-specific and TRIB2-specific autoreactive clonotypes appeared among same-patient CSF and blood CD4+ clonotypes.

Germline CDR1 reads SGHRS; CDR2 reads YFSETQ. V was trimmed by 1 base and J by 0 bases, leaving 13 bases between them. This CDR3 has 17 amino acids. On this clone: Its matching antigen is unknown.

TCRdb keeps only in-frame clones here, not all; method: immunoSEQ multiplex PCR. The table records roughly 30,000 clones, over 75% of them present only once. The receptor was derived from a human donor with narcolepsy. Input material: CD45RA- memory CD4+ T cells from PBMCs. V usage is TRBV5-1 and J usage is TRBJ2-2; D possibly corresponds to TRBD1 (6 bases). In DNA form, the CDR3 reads TGCGCCAGCAGCTTGAAGCAGGGGCCGGCGAACACCGGGGAGCTGTTTTTT. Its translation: CASSLKQGPANTGELFF.